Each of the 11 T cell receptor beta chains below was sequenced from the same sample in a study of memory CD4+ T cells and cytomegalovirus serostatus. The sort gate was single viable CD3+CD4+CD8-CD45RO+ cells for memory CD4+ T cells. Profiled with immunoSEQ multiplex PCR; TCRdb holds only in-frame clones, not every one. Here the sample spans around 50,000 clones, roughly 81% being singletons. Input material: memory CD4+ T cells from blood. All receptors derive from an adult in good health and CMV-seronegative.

The CDR3 DNA follows: TGTGCCAGCAGCTTAACCTCCGGGATTGGCAACACTGAAGCTTTCTTT. It is translated as CASSLTSGIGNTEAFF. The rearrangement joins TRBV11-1 to TRBJ1-1; D not certain. The CDR3 spans 16 residues. Between the trimmed V and J ends, which lost 2 bases and 2 bases, there was a span of 15 bases. Germline lookup yields CDR1 SGHAT and CDR2 FQDESV (reference sequence).

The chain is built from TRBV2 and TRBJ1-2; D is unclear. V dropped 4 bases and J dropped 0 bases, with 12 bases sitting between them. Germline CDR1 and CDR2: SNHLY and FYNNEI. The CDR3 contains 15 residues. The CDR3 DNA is TGTGCCAGCAGTGGCTTGGGCAGCCCTAACTATGGCTACACCTTC. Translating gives CASSGLGSPNYGYTF.

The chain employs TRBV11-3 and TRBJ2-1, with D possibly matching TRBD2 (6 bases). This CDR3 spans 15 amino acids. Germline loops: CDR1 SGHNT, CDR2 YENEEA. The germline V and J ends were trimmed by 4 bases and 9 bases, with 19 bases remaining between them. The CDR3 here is CASSSFEGGHGEQFF. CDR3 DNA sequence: TGTGCCAGCAGCTCGTTTGAGGGAGGACACGGTGAGCAGTTCTTC.

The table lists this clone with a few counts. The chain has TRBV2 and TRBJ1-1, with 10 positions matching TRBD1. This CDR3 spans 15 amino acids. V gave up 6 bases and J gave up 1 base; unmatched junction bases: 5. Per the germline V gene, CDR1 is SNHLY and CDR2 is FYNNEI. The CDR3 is CASRPRTGGNTEAFF. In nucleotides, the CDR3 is TGTGCCAGCAGGCCCAGGACAGGGGGGAACACTGAAGCTTTCTTT.

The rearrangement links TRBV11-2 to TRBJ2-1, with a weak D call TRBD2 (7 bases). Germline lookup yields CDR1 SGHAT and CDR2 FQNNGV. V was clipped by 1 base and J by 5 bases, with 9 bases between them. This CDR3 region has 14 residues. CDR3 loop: CASSLAGGHNEQFF. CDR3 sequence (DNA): TGTGCCAGCAGCTTAGCGGGGGGCCACAATGAGCAGTTCTTC.

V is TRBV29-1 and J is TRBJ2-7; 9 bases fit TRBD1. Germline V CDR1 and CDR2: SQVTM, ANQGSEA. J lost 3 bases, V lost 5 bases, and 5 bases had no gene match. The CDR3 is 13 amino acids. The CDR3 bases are TGCAGCGTTAGGCGACAGGGGGGCTACGAGCAGTACTTC. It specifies CSVRRQGGYEQYF.

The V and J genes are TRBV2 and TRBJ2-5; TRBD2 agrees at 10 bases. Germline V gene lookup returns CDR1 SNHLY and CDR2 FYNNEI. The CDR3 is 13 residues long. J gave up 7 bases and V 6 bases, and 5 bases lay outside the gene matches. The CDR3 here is CASRLAGEGTQYF. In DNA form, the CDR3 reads TGTGCCAGCAGGCTAGCGGGAGAAGGGACCCAGTACTTC.

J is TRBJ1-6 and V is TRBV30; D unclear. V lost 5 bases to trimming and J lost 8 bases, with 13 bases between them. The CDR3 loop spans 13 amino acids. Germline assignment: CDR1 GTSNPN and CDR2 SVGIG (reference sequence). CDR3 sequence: CAWGRRVDSPLHF. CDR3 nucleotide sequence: TGTGCCTGGGGCCGCCGAGTCGATTCACCCCTCCACTTT.

CDR3 sequence reads: CASSFGQGRKPQHF. In DNA form, the CDR3 reads TGTGCCAGCAGCTTCGGACAGGGGAGAAAGCCCCAGCATTTT. This rearrangement joins TRBV5-6 to TRBJ1-5; the match to TRBD1 covers 9 bases. Germline-derived CDR1 and CDR2 are SGHDT and YYEEEE. This CDR3 is 14 amino acids long. The V segment lost 2 bases and the J segment 8 bases; nucleotides outside the gene matches: 5. The variable domain in full, with the rest retrieved from reference TRBV5-6 and TRBJ1-5, is DAGVTQSPTHLIKTRGQQVTLRCSPKSGHDTVSWYQQALGQGPQFIFQYYEEEERQRGNFPDRFSGHQFPNYSSELNVNALLLGDSALYLCASSFGQGRKPQHFGDGTRLSIL.

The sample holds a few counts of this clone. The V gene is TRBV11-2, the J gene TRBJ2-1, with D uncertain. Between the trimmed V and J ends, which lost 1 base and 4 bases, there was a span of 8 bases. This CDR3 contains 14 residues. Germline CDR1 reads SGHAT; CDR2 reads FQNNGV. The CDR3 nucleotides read TGTGCCAGCAGCTTAGGGTCGATTTACAATGAGCAGTTCTTC. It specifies CASSLGSIYNEQFF.

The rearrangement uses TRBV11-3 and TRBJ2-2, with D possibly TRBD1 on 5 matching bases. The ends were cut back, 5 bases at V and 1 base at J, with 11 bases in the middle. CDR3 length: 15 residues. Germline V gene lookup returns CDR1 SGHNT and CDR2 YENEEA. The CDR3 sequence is CASSEDTKNTGELFF. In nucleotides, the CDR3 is TGTGCCAGCAGCGAGGACACTAAGAACACCGGGGAGCTGTTTTTT.